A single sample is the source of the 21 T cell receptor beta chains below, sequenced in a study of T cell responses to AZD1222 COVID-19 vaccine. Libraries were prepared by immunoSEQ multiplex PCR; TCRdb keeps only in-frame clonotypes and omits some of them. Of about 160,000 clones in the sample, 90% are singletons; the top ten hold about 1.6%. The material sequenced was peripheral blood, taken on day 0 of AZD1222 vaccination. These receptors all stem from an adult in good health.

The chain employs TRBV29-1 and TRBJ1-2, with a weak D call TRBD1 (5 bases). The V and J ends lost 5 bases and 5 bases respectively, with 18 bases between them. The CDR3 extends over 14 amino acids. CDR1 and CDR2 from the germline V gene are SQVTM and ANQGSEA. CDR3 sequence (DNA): TGCAGCGTTCTCCGGGCAGGGAAAGGGTATGGCTACACCTTC. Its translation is CSVLRAGKGYGYTF.

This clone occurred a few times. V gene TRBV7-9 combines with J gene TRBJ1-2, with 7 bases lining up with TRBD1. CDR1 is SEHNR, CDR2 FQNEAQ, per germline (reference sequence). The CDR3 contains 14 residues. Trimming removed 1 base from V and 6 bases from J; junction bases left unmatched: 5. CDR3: CASSLEGGGNGYTF. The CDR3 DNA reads TGTGCCAGCAGCTTAGAAGGGGGCGGAAATGGCTACACCTTC.

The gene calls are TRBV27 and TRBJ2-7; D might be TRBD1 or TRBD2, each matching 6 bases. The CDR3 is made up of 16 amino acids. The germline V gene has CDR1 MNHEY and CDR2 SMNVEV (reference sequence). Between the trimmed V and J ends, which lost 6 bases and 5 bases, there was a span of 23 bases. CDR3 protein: CASSPGGQGTSDEQYF. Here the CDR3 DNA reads TGTGCCAGCAGCCCCGGAGGGCAAGGGACATCCGACGAGCAGTACTTC.

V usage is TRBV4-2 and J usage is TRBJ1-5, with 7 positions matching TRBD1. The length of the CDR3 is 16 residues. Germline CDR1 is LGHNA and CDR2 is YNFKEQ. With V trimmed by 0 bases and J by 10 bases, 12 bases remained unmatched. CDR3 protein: CASSQESDREYGPQHF. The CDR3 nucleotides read TGTGCCAGCAGCCAAGAGAGCGACAGGGAATATGGACCCCAGCATTTT.

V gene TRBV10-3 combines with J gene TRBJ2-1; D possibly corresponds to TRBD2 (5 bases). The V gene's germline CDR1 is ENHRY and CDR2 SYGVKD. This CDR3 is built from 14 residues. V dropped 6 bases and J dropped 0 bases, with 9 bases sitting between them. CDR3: CAISPGSSYNEQFF. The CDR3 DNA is TGTGCCATCAGCCCGGGGAGCTCCTACAATGAGCAGTTCTTC.

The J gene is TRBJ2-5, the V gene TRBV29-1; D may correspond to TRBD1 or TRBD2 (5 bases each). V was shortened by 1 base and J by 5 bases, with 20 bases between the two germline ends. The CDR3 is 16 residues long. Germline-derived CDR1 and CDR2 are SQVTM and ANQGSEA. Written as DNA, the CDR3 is TGCAGCGTTGAAGCCTCTCGGGGCATGGAGGCGGAGACCCAGTACTTC. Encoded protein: CSVEASRGMEAETQYF.

CDR3 residues: CASSLTPQGEQFF. CDR3 coding DNA: TGTGCCAGCAGCTTAACCCCCCAGGGTGAGCAGTTCTTC. This chain uses TRBV7-3 with TRBJ2-1; perhaps TRBD1 as D (5 bases). The ends were cut back, 0 bases at V and 9 bases at J, with 9 bases in the middle. The V gene's germline CDR1 is SGHTA and CDR2 FQGTGA. This CDR3 spans 13 amino acids.

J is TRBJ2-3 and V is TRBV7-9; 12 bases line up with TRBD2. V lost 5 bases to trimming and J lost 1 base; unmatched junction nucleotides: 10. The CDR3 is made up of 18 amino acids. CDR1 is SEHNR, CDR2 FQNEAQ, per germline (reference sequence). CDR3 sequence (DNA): TGTGCCAGCAGCATTCTAAGGACTAGCGGGGATGGCACAGATACGCAGTATTTT. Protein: CASSILRTSGDGTDTQYF.

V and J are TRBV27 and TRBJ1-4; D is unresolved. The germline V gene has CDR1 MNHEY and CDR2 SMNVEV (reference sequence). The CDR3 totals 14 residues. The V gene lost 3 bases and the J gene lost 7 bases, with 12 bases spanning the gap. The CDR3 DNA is TGTGCCAGCAGTTTTTTGGGAGAAAGTGAAAAACTGTTTTTT. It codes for CASSFLGESEKLFF.

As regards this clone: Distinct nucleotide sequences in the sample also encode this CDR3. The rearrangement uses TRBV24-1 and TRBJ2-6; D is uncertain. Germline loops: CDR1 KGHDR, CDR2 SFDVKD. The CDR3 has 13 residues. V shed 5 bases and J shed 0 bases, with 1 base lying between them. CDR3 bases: TGTGCCACCAGTGCCTCTGGGGCCAACGTCCTGACTTTC. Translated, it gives CATSASGANVLTF.

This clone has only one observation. CDR3 DNA sequence: TGTGCCAGCAGTTTAATTCCAGGGGGCCGCTATGGCTACACCTTC. It encodes CASSLIPGGRYGYTF. The chain joins TRBV28 to TRBJ1-2, with 8 bases matching TRBD1. V shed 2 bases and J 4 bases; nucleotides not matched to a gene: 6. This CDR3 contains 15 residues. Germline V gives CDR1 MDHEN, CDR2 SYDVKM.

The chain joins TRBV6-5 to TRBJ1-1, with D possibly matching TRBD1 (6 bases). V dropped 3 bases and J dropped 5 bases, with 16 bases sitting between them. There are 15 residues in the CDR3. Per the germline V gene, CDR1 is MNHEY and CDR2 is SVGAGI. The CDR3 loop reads CASSYARGAPTEAFF. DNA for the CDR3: TGTGCCAGCAGTTATGCGCGGGGGGCCCCGACTGAAGCTTTCTTT.

This chain's CDR3 is CASSLFLTGGYEQYF. The CDR3 DNA sequence: TGTGCCAGCAGCTTATTTTTGACAGGAGGATACGAGCAGTACTTC. This chain links TRBV7-8 with TRBJ2-7, with a tentative D call TRBD1 (6 bases). This CDR3 has 15 amino acids. Per the germline V gene, CDR1 is SGHVS and CDR2 is FQNEAQ. The V gene lost 2 bases and the J gene lost 4 bases, with 15 bases spanning the gap.

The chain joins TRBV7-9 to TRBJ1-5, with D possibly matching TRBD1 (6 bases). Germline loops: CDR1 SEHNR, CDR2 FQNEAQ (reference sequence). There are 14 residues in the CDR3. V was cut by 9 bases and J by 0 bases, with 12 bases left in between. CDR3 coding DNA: TGTGCCAGTACAGGGAGATATAGCAATCAGCCCCAGCATTTT. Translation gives CASTGRYSNQPQHF.

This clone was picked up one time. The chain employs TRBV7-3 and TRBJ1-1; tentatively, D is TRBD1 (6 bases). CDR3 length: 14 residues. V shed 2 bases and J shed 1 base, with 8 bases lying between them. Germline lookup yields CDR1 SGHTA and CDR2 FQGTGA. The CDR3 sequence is CASSLWGPNTEAFF. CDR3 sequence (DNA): TGTGCCAGCAGCTTATGGGGGCCGAACACTGAAGCTTTCTTT. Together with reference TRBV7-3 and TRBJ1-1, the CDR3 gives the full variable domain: GAGVSQTPSNKVTEKGKYVELRCDPISGHTALYWYRQSLGQGPEFLIYFQGTGAADDSGLPNDRFFAVRPEGSVSTLKIQRTERGDSAVYLCASSLWGPNTEAFFGQGTRLTVV.

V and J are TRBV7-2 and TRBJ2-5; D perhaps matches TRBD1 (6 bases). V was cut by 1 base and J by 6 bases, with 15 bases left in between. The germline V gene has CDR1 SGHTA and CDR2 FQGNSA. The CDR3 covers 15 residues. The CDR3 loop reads CASSLVGTSQKTQYF. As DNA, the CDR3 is TGTGCCAGCAGCTTAGTCGGGACAAGTCAGAAGACCCAGTACTTC.

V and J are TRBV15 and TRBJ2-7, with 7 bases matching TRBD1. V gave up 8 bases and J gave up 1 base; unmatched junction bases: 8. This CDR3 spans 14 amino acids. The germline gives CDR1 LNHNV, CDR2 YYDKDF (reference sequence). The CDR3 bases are TGTGCCACCGCCCCCGGGACAGAATCCTACGAGCAGTACTTC. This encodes CATAPGTESYEQYF.

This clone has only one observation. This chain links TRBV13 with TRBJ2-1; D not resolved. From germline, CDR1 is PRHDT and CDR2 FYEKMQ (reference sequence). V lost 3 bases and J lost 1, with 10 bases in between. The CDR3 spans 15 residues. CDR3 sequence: CASSFTGQSYNEQFF. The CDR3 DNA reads TGTGCCAGCAGCTTTACCGGCCAATCCTACAATGAGCAGTTCTTC.

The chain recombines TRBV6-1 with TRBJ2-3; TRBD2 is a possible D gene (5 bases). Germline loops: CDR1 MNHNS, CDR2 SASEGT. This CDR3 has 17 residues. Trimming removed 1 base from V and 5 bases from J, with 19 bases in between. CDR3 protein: CASSEELAGLFGDTQYF. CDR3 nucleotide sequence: TGTGCCAGCAGTGAAGAGCTAGCCGGCCTATTTGGAGATACGCAGTATTTT.

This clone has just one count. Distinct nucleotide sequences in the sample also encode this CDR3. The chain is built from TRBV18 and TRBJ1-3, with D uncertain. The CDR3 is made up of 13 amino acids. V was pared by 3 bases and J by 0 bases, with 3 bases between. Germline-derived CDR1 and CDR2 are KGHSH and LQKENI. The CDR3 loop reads CASSPSSGNTIYF. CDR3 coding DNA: TGTGCCAGCTCACCGAGCTCTGGAAACACCATATATTTT.

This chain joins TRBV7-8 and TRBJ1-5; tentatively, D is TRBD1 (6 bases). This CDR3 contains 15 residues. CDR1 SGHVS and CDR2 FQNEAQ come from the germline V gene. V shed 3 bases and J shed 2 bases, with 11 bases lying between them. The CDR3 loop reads CASSLGGGGNQPQHF. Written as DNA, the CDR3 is TGTGCCAGCAGCTTGGGGGGCGGGGGCAATCAGCCCCAGCATTTT.